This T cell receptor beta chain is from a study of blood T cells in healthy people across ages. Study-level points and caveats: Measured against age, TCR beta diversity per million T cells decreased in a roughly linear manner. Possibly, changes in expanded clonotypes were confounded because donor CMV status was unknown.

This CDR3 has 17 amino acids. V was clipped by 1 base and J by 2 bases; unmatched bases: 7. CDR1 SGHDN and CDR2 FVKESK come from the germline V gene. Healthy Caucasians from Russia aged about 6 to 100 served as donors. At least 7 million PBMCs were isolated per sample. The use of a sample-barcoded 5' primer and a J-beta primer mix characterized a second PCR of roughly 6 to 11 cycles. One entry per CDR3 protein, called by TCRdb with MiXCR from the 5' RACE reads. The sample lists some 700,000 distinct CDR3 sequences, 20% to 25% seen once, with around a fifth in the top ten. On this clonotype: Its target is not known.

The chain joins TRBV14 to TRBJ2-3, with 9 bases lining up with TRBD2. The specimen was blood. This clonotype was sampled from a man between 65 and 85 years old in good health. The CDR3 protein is CASSQGYLAGPTDTQYF. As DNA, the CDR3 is TGTGCCAGCAGCCAAGGATATCTAGCGGGGCCCACAGATACGCAGTATTTT.